This entry lists 15 T cell receptor beta chains sequenced from one sample in a study of graft-versus-host responses after intestinal transplantation. Which antigens these TCRs recognize remains unknown. The repertoire was sequenced with immunoSEQ multiplex PCR; TCRdb's copy has only in-frame clones and lacks some. The sample lists around 100,000 clones, about 88% occurring once. The specimen comprised unstimulated CD4+ T cells sorted from spleen or lymph node cells, sampled before transplant. The receptors derive from a human donor who was the organ donor for an intestinal transplant.

The chain uses TRBV10-1 and TRBJ2-1; no reliable D call. The CDR3 runs 11 residues. Per germline, CDR1 WNHNN and CDR2 SYGVQD (reference sequence). Between the trimmed V and J ends, which lost 6 bases and 3 bases, there was a span of 3 bases. The CDR3 spells CASSNYNEQFF. The CDR3 DNA reads as TGCGCCAGCAGCAACTACAATGAGCAGTTCTTC.

J is TRBJ1-6 and V is TRBV10-3, with D possibly matching TRBD1 (5 bases). Germline loops: CDR1 ENHRY, CDR2 SYGVKD. With 6 bases removed from V and 6 bases from J, the gap between germline ends came to 15 bases. The CDR3 is 15 residues long. The CDR3 DNA is TGTGCCATCAGAAGAGGGGCTAGCGGTAATTCACCCCTCCACTTT. Translated, it gives CAIRRGASGNSPLHF.

The genes are TRBV7-9 and TRBJ1-5; D is perhaps TRBD1 (5 bases). V dropped 5 bases and J dropped 1 base, with 15 bases sitting between them. Germline CDR1 and CDR2: SEHNR and FQNEAQ (reference sequence). This CDR3 is built from 16 residues. The CDR3 bases are TGTGCCAGCAGCGACACCGAGACAGTGAGCAATCAGCCCCAGCATTTT. Its translation is CASSDTETVSNQPQHF.

The V call is TRBV15, the J call TRBJ2-7, with 9 bases lining up with TRBD1. This CDR3 comprises 12 residues. Losses at the gene ends were 3 bases for V and 6 bases for J; bases not matched to a gene: 0. Germline values: CDR1 LNHNV, CDR2 YYDKDF (reference sequence). CDR3 bases: TGTGCCACCAGCAGGACAGGGGGCGAGCAGTACTTC. It is translated as CATSRTGGEQYF.

A single count supports this clone. The V gene is TRBV28, the J gene TRBJ1-4; possible D gene TRBD1, 6 bases. Germline values: CDR1 MDHEN, CDR2 SYDVKM. The CDR3 sequence is 15 residues long. Trimming cost V 6 bases and J 4 bases, with 15 bases left between them. CDR3 in DNA: TGTGCCAGCAGAGGGGGACGGCCAAGTAATGAAAAACTGTTTTTT. This encodes CASRGGRPSNEKLFF.

Only one count was recorded for this clone. V gene TRBV15 combines with J gene TRBJ2-2; 8 bases are a match to TRBD1. The CDR3 is 16 residues long. Germline CDR1 and CDR2: LNHNV and YYDKDF (reference sequence). Trimming removed 4 bases from V and 4 bases from J; junction bases left unmatched: 8. CDR3 protein: CATSTRRTGRTGELFF. The DNA for the CDR3 is TGTGCCACCAGCACCAGAAGGACAGGGCGCACCGGGGAGCTGTTTTTT.

This clone was picked up one time. CDR3 sequence: CASSLGLAGGTDTQYF. The CDR3 DNA sequence: TGTGCCAGCAGCTTGGGACTAGCGGGGGGCACAGATACGCAGTATTTT. The chain links TRBV11-2 to TRBJ2-3; TRBD2 agrees at 14 bases. This CDR3 has 16 amino acids. Germline trimming cut 3 bases from V and 1 base from J; bases unmatched to any gene: 0. Germline loops: CDR1 SGHAT, CDR2 FQNNGV.

The chain uses TRBV10-2 and TRBJ1-2; D gene unclear. The germline V and J ends were trimmed by 4 bases and 2 bases, with 8 bases remaining between them. Germline V gene sequence: CDR1 WSHSY, CDR2 SAAADI. The CDR3 is 13 amino acids. The CDR3 loop reads CASSATANYGYTF. The DNA for the CDR3 is TGCGCCAGCAGTGCCACGGCGAACTATGGCTACACCTTC.

V usage is TRBV10-3 and J usage is TRBJ2-3, with 11 bases fitting TRBD2. V lost 2 bases to trimming and J lost 5 bases; unmatched junction nucleotides: 3. CDR1 is ENHRY, CDR2 SYGVKD, per germline. This CDR3 is 15 amino acids long. CDR3 in amino acids: CAISEVAGGIDTQYF. CDR3 DNA: TGTGCCATCAGTGAGGTAGCGGGGGGGATAGATACGCAGTATTTT.

This clone was observed a single time. The chain links TRBV5-1 to TRBJ1-1; 7 nucleotides align to TRBD1. This CDR3 region has 16 residues. Unmatched junction bases numbered 11, after V lost 3 bases and J lost 3 bases. Germline CDR1 SGHRS, CDR2 YFSETQ. CDR3 sequence (DNA): TGCGCCAGCAGCTCACGTATCAGGGGGAGGGACACTGAAGCTTTCTTT. Its protein product is CASSSRIRGRDTEAFF.

The chain is built from TRBV5-1 and TRBJ1-2, with 7 bases that match TRBD1. This CDR3 has 14 amino acids. CDR1 and CDR2 (germline): SGHRS, YFSETQ. After removal of 0 bases from V and 4 bases from J, the junction contained 3 bases not matched to a gene. CDR3 region: CASSLGQGTYGYTF. CDR3 nucleotides: TGCGCCAGCAGCTTGGGACAGGGTACCTATGGCTACACCTTC.

The V and J genes are TRBV7-8 and TRBJ1-5; D is uncertain. Germline loops: CDR1 SGHVS, CDR2 FQNEAQ. CDR3 length equals 14 residues. V lost 1 base, J lost 0 bases, and 4 bases lay in between. The CDR3, as DNA: TGTGCCAGCAGCTTAGAGAGTAGCAATCAGCCCCAGCATTTT. This codes for CASSLESSNQPQHF.

The CDR3 region has the DNA TGTGCCAGCAGCGTAGGGACTAGCGGGGGGGCCGGAGATACGCAGTATTTT. Its protein is CASSVGTSGGAGDTQYF. The chain couples TRBV9 to TRBJ2-3, with 15 bases matching TRBD2. The CDR3 runs 17 residues. CDR1 is SGDLS and CDR2 is YYNGEE in the germline V gene. V lost 0 bases to trimming and J lost 5 bases; unmatched junction nucleotides: 4.

This clone was detected a few times. This chain links TRBV5-1 with TRBJ1-4; D is unclear. The CDR3 sequence is 15 residues long. Trimming shortened V by 4 bases and J by 8 bases, and 18 bases separated the two germline ends. From germline, CDR1 is SGHRS and CDR2 YFSETQ. The CDR3 sequence: CASSEKTGLSEKLFF. The CDR3 region has the DNA TGCGCCAGCAGCGAGAAGACTGGCCTTAGCGAAAAACTGTTTTTT.

This rearrangement joins TRBV9 to TRBJ1-3; maybe TRBD1 (5 bases). V dropped 0 bases and J dropped 0 bases, with 10 bases sitting between them. Germline CDR1 and CDR2: SGDLS and YYNGEE. The length of the CDR3 is 16 residues. The CDR3 protein is CASSVAGRTSGNTIYF. The CDR3 region has the DNA TGTGCCAGCAGCGTAGCGGGACGGACCTCTGGAAACACCATATATTTT.